This T cell receptor beta chain was captured by sequencing in a study of early T cells in non-severe SARS-CoV-2 infection. Study information: Bulk RNA from unsorted whole blood was sequenced; chains were unpaired.

Unique molecular identifiers were affixed to single, distinct cDNA molecules. MiXCR, applied by TCRdb to the 5' RACE reads, yields one record per CDR3 protein. The repertoire holds tens of thousands of distinct CDR3 sequences, about an eighth seen once, with 3% in the top ten. The study's findings and limits: VDJdb matches were skewed toward anti-spike CD8 T cell responses.

The CDR3 consists of 14 residues. V lost 0 bases and J lost 5, with 11 bases in between. Germline-derived CDR1 and CDR2 are SGHRS and YFSETQ. This clonotype came up a few times. Its cognate antigen is unknown. The sequence was obtained from an adult who was a healthcare worker with PCR-confirmed SARS-CoV-2 infection or an uninfected control (not recorded which). The chain recombines TRBV5-1 with TRBJ2-5; TRBD1 is a possible D gene (7 bases). Sequencing used whole blood. CDR3 loop: CASSLAPGGETQYF. For the CDR3, the DNA is TGCGCCAGCAGCTTGGCCCCAGGGGGGGAGACCCAGTACTTC.